Sequencing of this TCR beta chain was carried out in a study of T-cell reconstitution after alpha-beta-depleted transplantation in children. Study-wide results and limits: From newly produced T cells came most of the T-cell counts and diversity one year after transplant. Several hundred graft clones that had expanded were reportedly the source of alpha-beta T cells about two months after transplant.

This clonotype showed up many times. Its antigen is not identified. This CDR3 is 15 amino acids long. V dropped 0 bases and J dropped 2 bases, with 8 bases sitting between them. CDR1 and CDR2 from the germline V gene are DFQATT and SNEGSKA (reference sequence). Preparation of the TCRbeta library was carried out with unique molecular identifiers. TCRdb called the PCR reads again in MiXCR, with one record for every CDR3 protein. In the table there are hundreds of thousands of distinct CDR3 sequences, roughly 24% of which are singletons. V usage is TRBV20-1 and J usage is TRBJ2-6; tentatively, D is TRBD2 (5 bases). The origin of this receptor is a boy younger than two who had a stem cell transplant for acute myeloid leukemia, so the T cells may come from the graft donor. The starting material was PBMCs, mostly from graft donor cells, obtained 360 days after TCRalphabeta/CD19-depleted stem cell transplant. The CDR3 nucleotides read TGCAGTGCTAGAGATCTGAGGGCTGGGGCCAACGTCCTGACTTTC. Its translation: CSARDLRAGANVLTF.